Shown below are 20 T cell receptor beta chains from a single sample sequenced in a study of PD-L1 blockade in urothelial cancer. Some clones are missing from TCRdb's copy, which holds only in-frame ones; the method was immunoSEQ multiplex PCR. The sample shows some 79,000 clones, more than 75% of them seen only once. Here the sequenced sample was PBMCs, taken around atezolizumab (anti-PD-L1) treatment. The source of these receptors is a man between 65 and 79 years old with urothelial cancer.

This sequence joins TRBV4-3 and TRBJ2-1; 9 bases fit TRBD2. Germline CDR1 LGHNA, CDR2 YSLEER. The V gene end was trimmed by 0 bases and the J gene end by 8 bases; junction bases not matched to a gene: 14. This CDR3 has 18 residues. CDR3 in DNA: TGCGCCAGCAGCCAAGATCTTCCCCCGCAGCGGGAGGCCGATGAGCAGTTCTTC. This gives the protein CASSQDLPPQREADEQFF.

J is TRBJ1-6 and V is TRBV18; 8 bases are a match to TRBD1. The CDR3 consists of 19 residues. Trimming removed 2 bases from V and 8 bases from J; junction bases left unmatched: 17. CDR1 is KGHSH, CDR2 LQKENI, per germline. The CDR3 loop reads CASSPGAGRGPASDSPLHF. The CDR3 nucleotides read TGTGCCAGCTCACCAGGGGCGGGCAGGGGGCCGGCTTCGGATTCACCCCTCCACTTT.

The rearrangement links TRBV18 to TRBJ2-7; 14 bases line up with TRBD2. The germline V gene has CDR1 KGHSH and CDR2 LQKENI. The CDR3 has 14 amino acids. V shed 6 bases and J 4 bases; nucleotides not matched to a gene: 2. As DNA, the CDR3 is TGTGCCAGCTCGGGGACTAGCGGGAGTTACGAGCAGTACTTC. Amino acids: CASSGTSGSYEQYF.

The chain is built from TRBV9 and TRBJ2-3; TRBD1 is a possible D gene (5 bases). The V gene lost 0 bases and the J gene lost 6 bases, with 14 bases spanning the gap. The CDR3 is 15 residues long. CDR1 and CDR2 (germline): SGDLS, YYNGEE. This CDR3 is CASSVVGAPLDTQYF. The CDR3 DNA reads TGTGCCAGCAGCGTAGTTGGGGCTCCCCTCGATACGCAGTATTTT.

The chain recombines TRBV7-3 with TRBJ1-5, with 8 bases identical to TRBD1. Germline-derived CDR1 and CDR2 are SGHTA and FQGTGA. Germline trimming cut 2 bases from V and 7 bases from J; bases unmatched to any gene: 13. This CDR3 has 17 amino acids. The CDR3 DNA sequence: TGTGCCAGCAGCTTATGCAGGGGACAGGAGGTCCGGCAGCCCCAGCATTTT. Its protein product is CASSLCRGQEVRQPQHF.

This clone has only a few counts. The V gene is TRBV4-2, the J gene TRBJ2-3, with 7 bases that match TRBD2. The length of the CDR3 is 14 residues. Per the germline V gene, CDR1 is LGHNA and CDR2 is YNFKEQ. J gave up 4 bases and V 5 bases, and 6 bases lay outside the gene matches. The chain's CDR3 is CASSSTSPPDTQYF. CDR3 coding DNA: TGTGCCAGCAGCTCGACTAGCCCCCCAGATACGCAGTATTTT.

The chain recombines TRBV7-9 with TRBJ2-1; 7 bases match TRBD1. Germline CDR1 is SEHNR and CDR2 is FQNEAQ (reference sequence). V was clipped by 7 bases and J by 6 bases; unmatched bases: 9. The CDR3 loop spans 14 amino acids. CDR3 sequence reads: CASTPRDRTNEQFF. In nucleotides, the CDR3 is TGTGCCAGCACCCCTAGGGACAGAACCAATGAGCAGTTCTTC.

The chain combines TRBV30 with TRBJ1-3; D unclear. Trimming cost V 4 bases and J 2 bases, with 3 bases left between them. The germline gives CDR1 GTSNPN, CDR2 SVGIG (reference sequence). This CDR3 has 11 residues. The CDR3 here is CAWTAGNTIYF. The DNA for the CDR3 is TGTGCCTGGACAGCTGGAAACACCATATATTTT.

The sample holds a few counts of this clone. The chain carries TRBV27 and TRBJ2-7; D might be TRBD2 (5 bases). Trimming pared 5 bases from V and 1 base from J, leaving 9 bases between. Germline CDR1 reads MNHEY; CDR2 reads SMNVEV (reference sequence). The CDR3 runs to 13 residues. CDR3 protein: CASSRGLSYEQYF. The CDR3 DNA sequence: TGTGCCAGCAGTCGGGGATTATCCTACGAGCAGTACTTC.

The chain combines TRBV6-6 with TRBJ2-7; no definite D call. This CDR3 spans 13 amino acids. Trimming removed 4 bases from V and 1 base from J, with 8 bases in between. Germline CDR1 and CDR2: MNHNY and SVGAGI (reference sequence). In DNA, the CDR3 is TGTGCCAGCAGTTTTCAGGCGTCCTACGAGCAGTACTTC. Amino acid sequence: CASSFQASYEQYF.

The V and J genes are TRBV28 and TRBJ2-5; the D is unclear. Germline V gene sequence: CDR1 MDHEN, CDR2 SYDVKM. The germline V and J ends were trimmed by 6 bases and 6 bases, with 14 bases remaining between them. CDR3 size: 13 residues. The CDR3 here is CASSPTNRQTQYF. DNA for the CDR3: TGTGCCAGCAGCCCTACTAATCGGCAGACCCAGTACTTC.

This rearrangement joins TRBV2 to TRBJ2-7; weak D call: TRBD1 (5 bases). The CDR3 is 11 residues long. The ends were cut back, 7 bases at V and 4 bases at J, with 8 bases in the middle. Germline V gene data show CDR1 as SNHLY and CDR2 as FYNNEI. CDR3 DNA sequence: TGTGCCAGCACAGGGCGGTACGAGCAGTACTTC. This translates into CASTGRYEQYF.

This clone has just a few counts. This chain links TRBV11-2 with TRBJ1-6; tentative D call: TRBD1 (6 bases). CDR3 size: 13 residues. V lost 3 bases and J lost 7, with 7 bases in between. The germline V gene has CDR1 SGHAT and CDR2 FQNNGV. The CDR3 region is CASSLDRNSPLHF. In DNA form, the CDR3 reads TGTGCCAGCAGCTTGGACAGAAATTCACCCCTCCACTTT.

This chain links TRBV11-3 with TRBJ1-1, with TRBD1 identical over 7 bases. This CDR3 comprises 11 residues. V lost 5 bases and J lost 10; bases outside the gene matches: 4. In germline, CDR1 is SGHNT, CDR2 YENEEA. The CDR3 nucleotides read TGTGCCAGCAGCCCGGGACAGAGAGCTTTCTTT. It specifies CASSPGQRAFF.

The genes are TRBV4-3 and TRBJ2-7; TRBD2 might be the D (5 bases). Germline V lookup: CDR1 LGHNA, CDR2 YSLEER. V lost 3 bases and J 3 bases, leaving 9 bases between the germline ends. The CDR3 length is 13 residues. CDR3 amino acids: CASSQDRDYEQYF. The CDR3 nucleotides read TGCGCCAGCAGCCAGGATCGGGACTACGAGCAGTACTTC.

The chain joins TRBV28 to TRBJ1-1; TRBD1 aligns across 7 bases. Germline V gives CDR1 MDHEN, CDR2 SYDVKM. Trimming cost V 4 bases and J 10 bases; bases outside gene matches: 6. The CDR3 spans 12 residues. The CDR3 loop reads CASSYRQGVAFF. The CDR3 coding sequence is TGTGCCAGCAGTTATAGACAGGGAGTAGCTTTCTTT.

This chain joins TRBV6-1 and TRBJ2-7; a possible D gene is TRBD2 (6 bases). V lost 7 bases to trimming and J lost 1 base, with 14 bases between them. This CDR3 is 14 amino acids long. CDR1 MNHNS and CDR2 SASEGT come from the germline V gene. In DNA, the CDR3 is TGTGCCAGCACCACCGGGAGCGCGTCCTACGAGCAGTACTTC. Translated, it gives CASTTGSASYEQYF.

The rearrangement uses TRBV5-5 and TRBJ1-1; D may be TRBD1 (5 bases). The CDR3 is 12 amino acids. Germline values: CDR1 SGHKS, CDR2 YYEKEE (reference sequence). Trimming cost V 0 bases and J 12 bases, with 12 bases left between them. The CDR3 bases are TGTGCCAGCAGCTTGGAGGCAGGGATAACTTTCTTT. Translation gives CASSLEAGITFF.

The J gene is TRBJ2-3, the V gene TRBV19; a weak D match, TRBD1 (6 bases). CDR1 is LNHDA and CDR2 is SQIVND in the germline V gene (reference sequence). V was cut by 6 bases and J by 3 bases, with 7 bases left in between. The CDR3 contains 12 residues. The CDR3 loop is CASRQGTDTQYF. The CDR3 nucleotides are TGTGCCAGTAGACAGGGTACAGATACGCAGTATTTT.

The chain employs TRBV5-1 and TRBJ1-1; D uncertain. Germline CDR1 SGHRS, CDR2 YFSETQ. V lost 4 bases, J lost 1 base, and 8 bases lay in between. This CDR3 comprises 13 residues. The CDR3 nucleotides read TGCGCCAGCAGCGAGGGCCAGAACACTGAAGCTTTCTTT. Translating it yields CASSEGQNTEAFF.